This paragraph reports one TCR beta chain. How the authors handled the data: Using reference gene primer amplification, nucleated cell counts were estimated. The protocol was immunoSEQ multiplex PCR, while the TCRdb copy is restricted to in-frame clones and leaves out a portion. V, J and clone size were drawn from that table, and D and trimming were deduced from the DNA. Among 83,000 or so clones, almost 85% were seen once, and the ten largest hold 20% to 25%. This entry comes from a study of blood T cell repertoires in COVID-19. V lost 4 bases, J lost 3 bases, and 21 bases lay in between. Looked up from germline, CDR1 is LNHNV and CDR2 is YYDKDF (reference sequence). This CDR3 region has 17 residues.

The chain joins TRBV15 to TRBJ1-2, with TRBD1 as a possible D gene (6 bases). The sample comprised peripheral blood. The TCR comes from a human donor in a cohort sampled during active COVID-19. CDR3 in DNA: TGTGCCACCAGCAAAGCCGGTACCCAGGGGCTGGACTATGGCTACACCTTC. This sequence encodes CATSKAGTQGLDYGYTF.